Given below is one T cell receptor (beta chain) in context. In the source study's methods: Reference gene primer amplification gave nucleated cell count estimates. The repertoire was sequenced with immunoSEQ multiplex PCR; TCRdb's copy has only in-frame clones and lacks some. Clone size and V and J calls were adopted from that table, with D and trimming inferred from the DNA. In the table there are fewer than 350,000 clones, almost 85% of which are singletons. These data belong to a study of blood T cell repertoires in COVID-19. Study overall: T cells, B-cell-depleted T cells, or PBMCs supplied cDNA or gDNA.

The origin of this receptor is a human donor in a cohort sampled during active COVID-19. The specimen was peripheral blood.

The CDR3, as DNA: TGCGCCAGCAGCTTAGAGGGGGCGTCTGGTGGCTACACCTTC. It is translated as CASSLEGASGGYTF. This chain joins TRBV5-1 and TRBJ1-2, with 7 bases matching TRBD1. With V trimmed by 2 bases and J by 7 bases, 8 bases remained unmatched. Germline V gene data show CDR1 as SGHRS and CDR2 as YFSETQ. This CDR3 is built from 14 residues.